The subject of this entry is one T cell receptor (beta chain). This clonotype showed up just a few times. No antigen is known for it. No qualities accompany the bases; no much larger clone lies one base away. Relative to germline, V is 5 bases shorter and J is 6 bases shorter, with 14 bases between their ends. Its CDR3 holds 13 amino acids, cysteine through phenylalanine. Kept here is only the CDR3 DNA, which spans 39 bases and is read in frame from base 1. The germline V gene gives CDR1 as SGHTA and CDR2 as FQGNSA. This entry is derived from a study of blood T cells in healthy people across ages (dated by TCRdb to 2013 to 2016). Some background on the complete study: Template switching captured roughly one uniquely barcoded TCR beta cDNA molecule per two T cells in model experiments. Four age groups were formed from the donors: young (average 16 years), middle-aged (more than 35), aged (approximately 60) and long-lived (about 80). The study analyzed two additional independent replicas of 1 million unique cDNA reads from the same blood draw for two donors, one aged 18 to 29 and one aged 80 or older. The study measured age-related changes in TCR beta repertoire diversity using deep sequencing normalized with unique cDNA molecular identifiers. What the research found in general, with its limitations: Because the CMV infection status of the donors was unknown, age-related changes in expanded clonotypes may potentially have been confounded. Compared with the aged group, the long-lived group had more naive CD4+ T cells, fewer expanded clones and increased TCR diversity, suggesting age selection. As age increased, observed TCR beta diversity per million T cells dropped in a roughly linear way, and a significant reduction was already evident by age 40. Estimates of total diversity based on one million sequenced T cells were regarded as lower bounds and as underestimates. A strong correlation was found between observed TCR beta diversity and the percentage of naive T cells measured by flow cytometry. Conclusive comparison of naive and antigen-experienced compartments was prevented by the profiling of bulk unsorted PBMCs.

Libraries were made using 5' RACE. For sequencing, an Illumina HiSeq 2500 was employed. The second PCR ran for about 6 to 12 cycles and used a J-beta primer mix along with a sample-barcoded 5' primer. A unique molecular identifier was introduced onto each TCR beta cDNA molecule by a template-switch 5' adaptor carrying 12 random nucleotides. Each sample yielded at least 3 million CDR3-containing paired-end reads. All of the RNA was converted into first-strand cDNA using the Mint cDNA synthesis kit, with a TRBC-specific oligonucleotide serving as the primer. Following uracil-DNA glycosylase treatment, all cDNA underwent a first 18-cycle PCR with the universal primers M1SS and BC2_uni_R. The study's processing was this. For normalization, 1 million high-quality reads were randomly selected from each sample, with every read carrying a distinct molecular identifier. Reads with shared molecular identifiers were discarded instead of being binned into consensus sequences. MiTCR, set to a Q25 quality threshold and the strictest error-elimination algorithm, was used for CDR3 identification, clonotype clustering and error correction. A nonparametric unseen species model using Euler transformation provided a lower-bound estimate of total TCR beta diversity. TCRdb reprocessing: public reads trimmed at Q25 with fastp, clones called with MiXCR, in-frame beta chains kept. A single entry per CDR3 protein holds the most common genes and DNA from its merged rows. These V and J calls are TCRdb output, not the study's own analysis. This sample holds 780,000 or so distinct CDR3 sequences; roughly 25% were observed only once. Under 4% of the sample is in the top ten clones.

The roughly 42 donors, aged 6 to 90 years, were systemically healthy Caucasian individuals from Russia. Roughly 11 milliliters of peripheral blood were drawn from each donor into EDTA-treated Vacutainer tubes. Ficoll-Paque density-gradient centrifugation was used to isolate PBMCs, with at least 6 million obtained per sample. Trizol reagent was used to extract total RNA from PBMCs, with at least 6 micrograms per sample. For every donor, flow cytometry on a PBMC aliquot measured the percentage of naive CD45RAhigh/CD27high T cells. The sample was also reused in another study, on T cells of mothers and their children. Looking at the second paper: Nine systemically healthy Caucasian individuals, comprising three mothers and their six children, were included as donors. cDNA synthesis consumed the entire amount of extracted RNA, loaded at about 1.6 ug RNA in each 15 ul reaction. In the second PCR, sample barcodes and 2-4 random nucleotides were introduced via the M1S primer. Over 8 million TCR beta CDR3 reads were obtained for each mother, and some 3 million reads were obtained for each child. TCR recombination output is similarly shaped by thymic selection in related and unrelated pairs, with a minor effect exerted by inherited differences. Related mother-child pairs always showed normalized repertoire overlap that was slightly higher than in unrelated mother-child pairs, though the difference was never significant. No persistent microchimeric T cell clones were found, with a detection sensitivity of around 100 clones per million clonotypes. In the study, deep NGS was used to compare the TCR beta repertoires of mothers and children, and features distinguishing related mother-child pairs from unrelated individuals were sought. On average, the children were roughly 10 +/- 4 years old, while the mothers were about 37 +/- 4 years old. After adapter ligation was performed with NEBNext reagents, the libraries were sequenced on an Illumina HiSeq 2000 with 100+100 nt paired-end reads. To prevent cross-contamination, the mother and child libraries were prepared one month apart and sequenced in separate runs. Each donor had between about 450,000 and 2,100,000 distinct TCR beta clonotypes identified. Naive TCR beta clonotypes were estimated from low-frequency clonotypes matched to each donor's FACS-determined naive share, without sorting.

Sequenced material: blood. The clonotype originates from a boy aged 10-17 years in good health. The rearrangement joined TRBV7-2 to TRBJ2-7, with the D gene too uncertain to name. Here the CDR3 is given as CASSPPGPSEQYF. The DNA sequence follows: TGTGCCAGCAGCCCCCCCGGACCCAGCGAGCAGTACTTC.